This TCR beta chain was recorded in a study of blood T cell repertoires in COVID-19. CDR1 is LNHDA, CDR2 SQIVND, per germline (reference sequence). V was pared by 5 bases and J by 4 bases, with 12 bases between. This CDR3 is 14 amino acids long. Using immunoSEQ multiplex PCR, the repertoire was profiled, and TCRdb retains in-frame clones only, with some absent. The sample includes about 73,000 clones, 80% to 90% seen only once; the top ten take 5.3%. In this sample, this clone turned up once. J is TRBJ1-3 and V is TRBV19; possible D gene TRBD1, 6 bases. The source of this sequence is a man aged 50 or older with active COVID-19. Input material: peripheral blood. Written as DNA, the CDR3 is TGTGCCAGTAGTCTACAGGGCGGCGGAAACACCATATATTTT. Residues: CASSLQGGGNTIYF. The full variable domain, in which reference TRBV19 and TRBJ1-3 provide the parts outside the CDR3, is DGGITQSPKYLFRKEGQNVTLSCEQNLNHDAMYWYRQDPGQGLRLIYYSQIVNDFQKGDIAEGYSVSREKKESFPLTVTSAQKNPTAFYLCASSLQGGGNTIYFGEGSWLTVV.